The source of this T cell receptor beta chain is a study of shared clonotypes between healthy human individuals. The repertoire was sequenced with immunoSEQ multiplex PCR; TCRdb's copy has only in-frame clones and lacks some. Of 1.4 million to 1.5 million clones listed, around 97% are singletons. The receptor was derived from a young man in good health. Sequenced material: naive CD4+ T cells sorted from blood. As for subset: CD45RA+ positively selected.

Written as DNA, the CDR3 is TGTGCCACCAGCAGAGATTACACCCCAGGGCATGCTTACGAGCAGTACTTC. This codes for CATSRDYTPGHAYEQYF. This rearrangement joins TRBV15 to TRBJ2-7, with D possibly TRBD1 on 5 matching bases. V was clipped by 0 bases and J by 4 bases, with 19 bases between them. The CDR3 totals 17 residues. CDR1 is LNHNV, CDR2 YYDKDF, per germline (reference sequence).